This T cell receptor beta chain comes out of a study of shared clonotypes between healthy human individuals. Background on the study: The cohort had a couple of women and a few men, ages 18 to 49. Overall study findings and caveats: Some clonotypes were shared by all four sorted-subset donors, while others were not shared. The non-shared ones had lower generation probabilities than the shared ones.

Germline loops: CDR1 MNHEY, CDR2 SMNVEV (reference sequence). Trimming removed 0 bases from V and 2 bases from J, with 11 bases in between. This CDR3 is built from 15 residues. Naive CD45RA+ and memory CD45RA-negative subsets were split from CD4+ cells. The data were produced by immunoSEQ multiplex PCR, yet TCRdb's version contains in-frame clones alone and is incomplete. The sample contains around 990,000 clones, roughly 80% of which appear only once. About this clone: Antigen specificity is unknown.

This clonotype was sampled from a man in his late teens or twenties in good health. Some clones in this sample may be carry-over from other donors' samples. The chain uses TRBV27 and TRBJ2-7, with D possibly TRBD1 on 6 matching bases. The sample taken for sequencing was memory CD4+ T cells from PBMCs. Subset noted: CD45RA-negative fraction. CDR3 sequence (DNA): TGTGCCAGCAGTTTATCGACAGGTCTGGCCTACGAGCAGTACTTC. Translation: CASSLSTGLAYEQYF.